Listed below are T cell receptor beta chains from one sample, sequenced in a study of T cells in Graves' hyperthyroidism and ophthalmopathy. TCRdb re-analysed the multiplex PCR reads in MiXCR, keeping a single row per CDR3 protein. The table records roughly 380,000 distinct CDR3 sequences, roughly 14% of them present only once. Sequenced material: blood. These TCRs come from a woman aged 55-75 years with Graves' hyperthyroidism. Both conserved end residues are part of each CDR3. D genes are given only for firm matches. Rows give clone size only sometimes, using once, few, many, or a class for an expanded clone.

D,J,length,V,size,CDR3,DNA
.,TRBJ2-1,14,TRBV19,many,CASSQLSGSHEQFF,TGTGCCAGTAGTCAATTAAGCGGGTCCCATGAGCAGTTCTTC
TRBD2,TRBJ2-5,14,TRBV6-1,few,CASYPGRAGETQYF,TGTGCCAGCTATCCCGGGAGGGCCGGGGAGACCCAGTACTTC
TRBD2,TRBJ2-7,14,TRBV7-2,many,CASTLTSGPYEQYF,TGTGCCAGCACCCTGACTAGCGGACCCTACGAGCAGTACTTC
.,TRBJ1-2,12,TRBV6-1,.,CASLGDSYGYTF,TGTGCCAGCCTCGGAGATTCCTATGGCTACACCTTC
TRBD2,TRBJ2-1,15,TRBV6-1,many,CASSAQTSGDNEQFF,TGTGCCAGCAGCGCACAAACTAGCGGGGACAATGAGCAGTTCTTC
.,TRBJ2-7,14,TRBV12-3/TRBV12-4,many,CASSLGRFPYEQYF,TGTGCCAGCAGTCTCGGACGGTTCCCCTACGAGCAGTACTTC
.,TRBJ1-3,13,TRBV30,many,CAWSRRAGNTIYF,TGTGCCTGGAGCCGAAGGGCTGGAAACACCATATATTTT
.,TRBJ1-2,11,TRBV2,many,CATSRGHGYTF,TGTGCCACCTCCCGGGGGCATGGCTACACCTTC
.,TRBJ2-1,10,TRBV7-9,many,CASVYNEQFF,TGTGCCAGCGTATACAATGAGCAGTTCTTC
TRBD1,TRBJ1-2,15,TRBV5-1,many,CASSLAGGQSLGYTF,TGCGCCAGCAGCTTGGCCGGGGGACAGAGCTTAGGCTACACCTTC
.,TRBJ1-2,11,TRBV5-8,many,CASSLTYGYTF,TGTGCCAGCAGCCTAACCTATGGCTACACCTTC
TRBD1,TRBJ2-2,14,TRBV2,many,CASSGQGDTGELFF,TGTGCCAGCAGCGGACAGGGGGACACCGGGGAGCTGTTTTTT
.,TRBJ2-3,14,TRBV11-3,many,CASSARQGTDTQYF,TGTGCCAGCAGCGCCCGCCAGGGGACAGATACGCAGTATTTT
.,TRBJ2-3,15,TRBV27,.,CASSLFSPSTDTQCF,TGTGCCAGCAGTTTATTCAGCCCTAGCACAGATACGCAGTGTTTT
.,TRBJ1-1,15,TRBV9,once,CASSFFGGGSTEAFF,TGTGCCAGCAGTTTTTTTGGGGGGGGGAGCACTGAAGCTTTCTTT
TRBD2,TRBJ2-7,13,TRBV11-2,many,CASSYRLAREQYF,TGTGCCAGCAGCTACAGACTAGCTCGGGAGCAGTACTTC
.,TRBJ1-3,14,TRBV3-1,.,CASSVPGSGNTIYF,TGTGCCAGCAGCGTCCCAGGGTCTGGAAACACCATATATTTT
.,TRBJ2-1,16,TRBV5-1,.,CASSLPEGGGTIEQFF,TGCGCCAGCAGCTTGCCCGAGGGGGGAGGGACAATTGAGCAGTTCTTC
TRBD2,TRBJ2-1,13,TRBV29-1,.,CSVGGRVYNEQFF,TGCAGCGTTGGCGGGAGGGTCTACAATGAGCAGTTCTTC
.,TRBJ1-5,15,TRBV5-5,many,CASSQFTGSLEPQHF,TGTGCCAGCAGCCAATTCACAGGCAGCCTCGAGCCCCAGCATTTT
.,TRBJ1-1,14,TRBV7-9,many,CASSQEGRVTEAFF,TGTGCCAGCAGCCAAGAAGGCAGGGTCACTGAAGCTTTCTTT
.,TRBJ1-5,11,TRBV12-5,many,CASGFSQPQHF,TGTGCTAGTGGTTTTAGTCAGCCCCAGCATTTT
TRBD2,TRBJ2-5,12,TRBV20-1,.,CSASGTSGTQYF,TGCAGTGCTTCCGGGACTAGCGGGACCCAGTACTTC
.,TRBJ2-7,12,TRBV29-1,many,CSVARAGDEQYF,TGCAGCGTTGCCCGAGCTGGGGACGAGCAGTACTTC
.,TRBJ1-5,15,TRBV28,many,CASSTGLYSNQPQHF,TGTGCCAGCAGTACGGGGCTCTATAGCAATCAGCCCCAGCATTTT
TRBD2,TRBJ2-3,16,TRBV28,many,CASSRGLAGGTDTQYF,TGTGCCAGCAGTCGGGGACTAGCGGGAGGCACAGATACGCAGTATTTT
TRBD2,TRBJ2-7,15,TRBV5-1,few,CASSSPLAGFYEQYF,TGCGCCAGCAGCTCACCACTAGCGGGCTTCTACGAGCAGTACTTC
TRBD2,TRBJ2-7,14,TRBV10-1,many,CASSRTSGYYEQYF,TGCGCCAGCAGTCGGACTAGCGGCTACTACGAGCAGTACTTC
.,TRBJ2-1,15,TRBV27,.,CASSLAWTAYNEQFF,TGTGCCAGCAGTTTAGCCTGGACAGCCTACAATGAGCAGTTCTTC
TRBD2,TRBJ2-3,14,TRBV20-1,.,CSAARLAGADTQYF,TGCAGTGCCGCACGACTAGCGGGAGCAGATACGCAGTATTTT
TRBD1,TRBJ2-7,15,TRBV2,many,CASSVGGTGDNEQYF,TGTGCCAGCAGTGTTGGCGGGACAGGGGACAACGAGCAGTACTTC
TRBD2,TRBJ2-2,15,TRBV4-2,few,CASTGLAANTGELFF,TGTGCCAGCACGGGACTAGCGGCGAACACCGGGGAGCTGTTTTTT
TRBD2,TRBJ2-3,16,TRBV25-1,few,CASSVWVSGRSYTQYF,TGTGCCAGCAGTGTTTGGGTTAGCGGGAGGTCATATACGCAGTATTTT
.,TRBJ1-6,15,TRBV7-6,many,CASRRGIGANSPLHF,TGTGCCAGCAGAAGGGGAATTGGGGCCAATTCACCCCTCCACTTT
.,TRBJ2-1,14,TRBV12-3/TRBV12-4,many,CASRGTDSYNEQFF,TGTGCCAGCAGAGGGACTGACTCCTACAATGAGCAGTTCTTC
TRBD2,TRBJ2-5,14,TRBV9,once,CASSSRGRGETQYF,TGTGCCAGCAGCTCCCGGGGGAGGGGAGAGACCCAGTACTTC
.,TRBJ1-3,16,TRBV5-6,.,CASSLPGRSSGNTIYF,TGTGCCAGCAGCTTGCCCGGCAGGAGCTCTGGAAACACCATATATTTT
.,TRBJ2-7,15,TRBV11-2,many,CASSLASWRTYEQYF,TGTGCCAGCAGCTTAGCCAGCTGGAGAACCTACGAGCAGTACTTC
.,TRBJ2-3,13,TRBV5-8,many,CASRPPGTDTQYF,TGTGCCAGCAGACCACCCGGGACAGATACGCAGTATTTT
TRBD2,TRBJ2-3,13,TRBV15,few,CATKAGDTDTQYF,TGTGCCACCAAGGCGGGAGACACAGATACGCAGTATTTT
TRBD1,TRBJ2-1,14,TRBV6-2/TRBV6-3,many,CASSKQGAVDEQFF,TGTGCCAGCAGCAAACAGGGGGCGGTGGATGAGCAGTTCTTC
.,TRBJ1-2,15,TRBV15,many,CATSRVTGGAYGYTF,TGTGCCACCAGCAGAGTCACCGGGGGCGCTTATGGCTACACCTTC
TRBD2,TRBJ2-7,17,TRBV10-3,.,CAIRNSQGLAGNYEQYF,TGTGCCATCAGAAACTCACAGGGACTAGCGGGGAACTACGAGCAGTACTTC
TRBD1,TRBJ2-5,15,TRBV5-1,.,CASSQDRGRSETQYF,TGCGCCAGCAGCCAAGACAGGGGGCGTTCAGAGACCCAGTACTTC
.,TRBJ1-4,12,TRBV3-1,many,CASSQANEKLFF,TGTGCCAGCAGCCAGGCTAATGAAAAACTGTTTTTT
.,TRBJ2-7,13,TRBV6-5,.,CASSYGGGNERYF,TGTGCCAGCAGTTATGGTGGCGGGAACGAGCGGTACTTC
TRBD2,TRBJ2-1,17,TRBV12-3/TRBV12-4,many,CASSPGTSGNLYNEQFF,TGTGCCAGCAGTCCAGGGACTAGCGGGAATCTCTACAATGAGCAGTTCTTC
TRBD1,TRBJ1-4,14,TRBV5-1,.,CACSFGTGGEKLFF,TGCGCCTGCAGCTTCGGGACAGGGGGAGAAAAACTGTTTTTT
.,TRBJ2-7,17,TRBV18,many,CASSPPGRGSLSYEQYF,TGTGCCAGCTCACCACCGGGCAGGGGCAGTCTCTCCTACGAGCAGTACTTC
.,TRBJ1-6,14,TRBV27,.,CASTRGGRDSPLHF,TGTGCCAGCACAAGGGGGGGGCGGGATTCACCCCTCCACTTT
.,TRBJ2-3,14,TRBV7-2,few,CASSSINPGQARYF,TGTGCCAGCAGCTCCATAAACCCGGGTCAAGCCCGGTATTTT
.,TRBJ1-1,15,TRBV28,few,CASSSTGYGNTEAFF,TGTGCCAGCAGTTCAACAGGGTACGGGAACACTGAAGCTTTCTTT
TRBD2,TRBJ2-1,15,TRBV2,.,CASLGERESPNEQFF,TGTGCCAGCCTCGGGGAGCGGGAGTCCCCTAATGAGCAGTTCTTC
.,TRBJ2-7,16,TRBV6-1,many,CASSSLPEWSSYEQYF,TGTGCCAGCAGTTCTCTCCCGGAGTGGAGCTCCTACGAGCAGTACTTC
TRBD1,TRBJ2-7,15,TRBV28,many,CASSPQTGGSAEQYF,TGTGCCAGCAGTCCCCAGACAGGGGGAAGTGCCGAGCAGTACTTC
TRBD1,TRBJ2-5,15,TRBV7-7,many,CASSQRPTGGVTQYF,TGTGCTAGCAGCCAAAGACCGACAGGGGGGGTGACCCAGTACTTC
.,TRBJ2-5,14,TRBV19,.,CASSTTRIGETQYF,TGTGCCAGTAGCACGACTAGAATAGGCGAGACCCAGTACTTC
TRBD1,TRBJ1-2,13,TRBV29-1,many,CSVAEGQGYGYTF,TGCAGCGTTGCTGAGGGACAGGGGTATGGCTACACCTTC